These 30 T cell receptor beta chains were all obtained from the same sample, sequenced in a study of blood T cell repertoires in COVID-19. Libraries were prepared by immunoSEQ multiplex PCR; TCRdb keeps only in-frame clonotypes and omits some of them. The sample lists 40,000 or so clones, around 90% occurring once. The sample taken for sequencing was peripheral blood. The receptors come from a man between 60 and 70 years old with active or convalescent COVID-19.

The count of this clone is one. The chain links TRBV10-2 to TRBJ1-1; D is unresolved. Germline lookup yields CDR1 WSHSY and CDR2 SAAADI. Trimming removed 0 bases from V and 6 bases from J, with 5 bases in between. CDR3 length: 12 amino acids. The CDR3 reads CASSESQAEAFF. DNA for the CDR3: TGCGCCAGCAGTGAGTCTCAGGCTGAAGCTTTCTTT.

The rearrangement joins TRBV19 to TRBJ1-6, with D possibly TRBD1 on 6 matching bases. CDR3 length: 12 residues. Germline values: CDR1 LNHDA, CDR2 SQIVND (reference sequence). The germline V and J ends were trimmed by 10 bases and 5 bases, with 9 bases remaining between them. The CDR3: CATHRDNSPLHF. In DNA form, the CDR3 reads TGTGCCACCCACAGGGATAATTCACCCCTCCACTTT.

V usage is TRBV28 and J usage is TRBJ1-1; 7 nucleotides agree with TRBD1. Germline assignment: CDR1 MDHEN and CDR2 SYDVKM. V gave up 6 bases and J gave up 5 bases; unmatched junction bases: 9. This CDR3 is built from 14 residues. The CDR3 loop reads CASRQGGVRTEAFF. The CDR3 region has the DNA TGTGCCAGCAGGCAGGGGGGTGTGCGAACTGAAGCTTTCTTT.

The chain recombines TRBV28 with TRBJ2-7; 10 nucleotides align to TRBD2. V trimming: 10 bases; J trimming: 2 bases; junction bases outside the gene matches: 5. The length of the CDR3 is 13 residues. The germline V gene encodes CDR1 MDHEN and CDR2 SYDVKM. The CDR3 nucleotides read TGTGCCACTAGCGGGAGCTATGCCTACGAGCAGTACTTC. Translated: CATSGSYAYEQYF.

The V and J genes are TRBV5-4 and TRBJ2-4, with D tentatively TRBD1 (6 bases). Germline lookup yields CDR1 SGHNT and CDR2 YYREEE (reference sequence). This CDR3 comprises 15 residues. The germline V and J ends were trimmed by 0 bases and 5 bases, with 12 bases remaining between them. DNA of the CDR3: TGTGCCAGCAGCTTGGCCAGGGGAAGGGAAAACATTCAGTACTTC. Translation gives CASSLARGRENIQYF.

This chain joins TRBV3-1 (or the pseudogene TRBV3-2) and TRBJ2-1; maybe TRBD2 (6 bases). Germline lookup yields CDR1 LGHDT and CDR2 YNNKEL (reference sequence). The CDR3 totals 15 residues. Trimming stripped 6 bases from V and 3 bases from J, with 15 bases between. The DNA of the CDR3 is TGTGCCAGCAGTCTCCTGGCTAGCGACTACAATGAGCAGTTCTTC. This translates into CASSLLASDYNEQFF.

The J gene is TRBJ2-5, the V gene TRBV30, with D unclear. In germline, CDR1 is GTSNPN, CDR2 SVGIG (reference sequence). V was cut by 1 base and J by 3 bases, with 9 bases left in between. This CDR3 has 13 residues. CDR3 in DNA: TGTGCCTGGAGTGGCCGAGGTGAAGAGACCCAGTACTTC. Translated, it gives CAWSGRGEETQYF.

J is TRBJ2-7 and V is TRBV30, with TRBD2 matching over 12 bases. With V trimmed by 0 bases and J by 0 bases, 9 bases remained unmatched. Germline CDR1 reads GTSNPN; CDR2 reads SVGIG (reference sequence). The CDR3 is made up of 18 amino acids. This CDR3 reads CAWSVLTSGRISSYEQYF. For the CDR3, the DNA is TGTGCCTGGAGTGTACTGACTAGCGGGAGAATAAGCTCCTACGAGCAGTACTTC.

The chain is built from TRBV27 and TRBJ1-5; tentatively, D is TRBD1 (5 bases). Germline CDR1 and CDR2: MNHEY and SMNVEV (reference sequence). CDR3 length: 15 amino acids. V lost 5 bases and J 6 bases, leaving 17 bases between the germline ends. CDR3 residues: CASSPRGVQGQPQHF. The CDR3 coding sequence is TGTGCCAGCAGTCCCCGGGGGGTTCAGGGTCAGCCCCAGCATTTT.

The chain carries TRBV29-1 and TRBJ1-4; the D gene is possibly TRBD1 (5 bases). This CDR3 region has 13 residues. V was trimmed by 4 bases and J by 8 bases, leaving 14 bases between them. Looked up from germline, CDR1 is SQVTM and CDR2 is ANQGSEA. DNA for the CDR3: TGCAGCGTTGTTGGGGACTCCACCGAAAAACTGTTTTTT. Translating it yields CSVVGDSTEKLFF.

The count of this clone is one. V and J are TRBV30 and TRBJ2-7, with D unclear. The CDR3 has 11 residues. The ends were cut back, 2 bases at V and 4 bases at J, with 6 bases in the middle. Germline V lookup: CDR1 GTSNPN, CDR2 SVGIG (reference sequence). Written as DNA, the CDR3 is TGTGCCTGGAGTATTCTATACGAGCAGTACTTC. Protein: CAWSILYEQYF. Complete variable domain (other parts from reference TRBV30 and TRBJ2-7): SQTIHQWPATLVQPVGSPLSLECTVEGTSNPNLYWYRQAAGRGLQLLFYSVGIGQISSEVPQNLSASRPQDRQFILSSKKLLLSDSGFYLCAWSILYEQYFGPGTRLTVT.

This sequence joins TRBV5-1 and TRBJ1-5; D ambiguous. The germline V gene encodes CDR1 SGHRS and CDR2 YFSETQ. This CDR3 is 13 amino acids long. The ends were cut back, 5 bases at V and 6 bases at J, with 12 bases in the middle. The CDR3 region is CASREEVGQPQHF. CDR3 nucleotide sequence: TGCGCCAGCAGAGAAGAGGTCGGTCAGCCCCAGCATTTT.

The chain joins TRBV5-1 to TRBJ2-2; D remains ambiguous. This CDR3 is built from 15 residues. The V end lost 0 bases, the J end lost 6 bases, and 12 bases lay between the germline ends. Germline V gives CDR1 SGHRS, CDR2 YFSETQ. The CDR3 DNA reads TGCGCCAGCAGCTTGGCGGCAGGTAGTCCCGGGGAGCTGTTTTTT. This translates into CASSLAAGSPGELFF.

Within the sample, this clone is medium-sized. The rearrangement uses TRBV6-5 and TRBJ2-3; 10 nucleotides align to TRBD2. This CDR3 region has 15 residues. Germline CDR1 reads MNHEY; CDR2 reads SVGAGI. The trim removed 9 bases at V and 2 bases at J, leaving 8 bases unmatched. The CDR3 region is CASCLGLADTDTQYF. The CDR3 coding sequence is TGTGCCAGTTGCCTAGGACTAGCGGACACAGATACGCAGTATTTT.

The V and J genes are TRBV27 and TRBJ2-7; 9 bases line up with TRBD2. Germline CDR1 reads MNHEY; CDR2 reads SMNVEV (reference sequence). J lost 5 bases, V lost 5 bases, and 25 bases had no gene match. The CDR3 covers 20 residues. CDR3 DNA sequence: TGTGCCAGCAGTCCCTCCGGGACTAGCACTTTCACAGGGTTGATCCACGAGCAGTACTTC. It is translated as CASSPSGTSTFTGLIHEQYF.

The chain links TRBV19 to TRBJ1-5; D might be TRBD1 (6 bases). V lost 2 bases, J lost 1 base, and 15 bases lay in between. CDR1 is LNHDA, CDR2 SQIVND, per germline (reference sequence). The CDR3 loop spans 17 amino acids. CDR3 residues: CASSIQQGFLSNQPQHF. CDR3 DNA sequence: TGTGCCAGTAGTATACAACAGGGCTTTTTAAGCAATCAGCCCCAGCATTTT.

V gene TRBV6-6 combines with J gene TRBJ2-3; perhaps TRBD2 as D (6 bases). V lost 7 bases, J lost 0 bases, and 14 bases lay in between. There are 15 residues in the CDR3. Looked up from germline, CDR1 is MNHNY and CDR2 is SVGAGI (reference sequence). CDR3: CASMGGRLSTDTQYF. In DNA form, the CDR3 reads TGTGCCAGCATGGGTGGGAGGCTTAGCACAGATACGCAGTATTTT.

The chain carries TRBV7-8 and TRBJ2-7; TRBD2 aligns across 7 bases. The CDR3 length is 14 residues. Germline loops: CDR1 SGHVS, CDR2 FQNEAQ. The V gene end was trimmed by 5 bases and the J gene end by 7 bases; junction bases not matched to a gene: 11. The CDR3 is CASSRAAGVGEQYF. CDR3 DNA sequence: TGTGCCAGCAGCCGTGCGGCGGGAGTGGGGGAGCAGTACTTC. Combining the CDR3 with reference TRBV7-8 and TRBJ2-7 gives the whole variable domain GAGVSQSPRYKVAKRGQDVALRCDPISGHVSLFWYQQALGQGPEFLTYFQNEAQLDKSGLPSDRFFAERPEGSVSTLKIQRTQQEDSAVYLCASSRAAGVGEQYFGPGTRLTVT.

The gene calls are TRBV14 and TRBJ2-7, with D unclear. This CDR3 contains 17 residues. Germline loops: CDR1 SGHDN, CDR2 FVKESK. V lost 0 bases and J 0 bases, leaving 15 bases between the germline ends. The CDR3 loop reads CASSQDISPGYSYEQYF. CDR3 DNA: TGTGCCAGCAGCCAAGATATTTCTCCGGGTTACTCCTACGAGCAGTACTTC.

CDR3 protein: CASSQLTSGLYNEQFF. CDR3 in DNA: TGTGCCAGCAGCCAACTGACTAGCGGTCTATACAATGAGCAGTTCTTC. The genes are TRBV3-1 (or the pseudogene TRBV3-2) and TRBJ2-1; 9 nucleotides line up with TRBD2. The germline gives CDR1 LGHDT, CDR2 YNNKEL (reference sequence). The CDR3 contains 16 residues. After removal of 2 bases from V and 4 bases from J, the junction contained 6 bases not matched to a gene.

This rearrangement joins TRBV7-8 to TRBJ2-3; D is undetermined. Germline CDR1 and CDR2: SGHVS and FQNEAQ. Trimming pared 3 bases from V and 0 bases from J, leaving 13 bases between. The CDR3 length is 16 residues. The CDR3 sequence: CASSFRLGSSTDTQYF. CDR3 in DNA: TGTGCCAGCAGCTTCCGTCTGGGCTCTAGCACAGATACGCAGTATTTT.

V is TRBV7-2 and J is TRBJ1-6; no reliable D call. The V end was cut by 4 bases, the J end by 7 bases, with 14 bases between. Germline V gene lookup returns CDR1 SGHTA and CDR2 FQGNSA. The CDR3 has 15 amino acids. Here the CDR3 reads CASSSQHFSNSPLHF. Here the CDR3 DNA reads TGTGCCAGCAGCTCACAGCATTTCTCGAATTCACCCCTCCACTTT.

This chain joins TRBV10-1 and TRBJ2-3; TRBD2 is a possible D gene (6 bases). CDR3 length: 16 residues. Looked up from germline, CDR1 is WNHNN and CDR2 is SYGVQD (reference sequence). The V and J ends lost 3 bases and 1 base respectively, with 14 bases between them. The CDR3, as DNA: TGCGCCAGCAGTGACTCGGGACTCCTAGGCACAGATACGCAGTATTTT. This gives the protein CASSDSGLLGTDTQYF.

The J gene is TRBJ2-2, the V gene TRBV4-1, with D possibly matching TRBD2 (5 bases). The CDR3 runs to 17 residues. The germline V gene encodes CDR1 MGHRA and CDR2 YSYEKL. Trimming took off 1 base at V and 2 bases at J, with 14 bases between the two ends. The CDR3 DNA is TGCGCCAGCAGCCAAGGCGGTGGCGGAGGTAACACCGGGGAGCTGTTTTTT. It yields the protein CASSQGGGGGNTGELFF.

The sample holds one count of this clone. The genes are TRBV10-2 and TRBJ1-5, with no clear D. The CDR3 has 16 amino acids. V gave up 0 bases and J gave up 0 bases, with 9 bases separating them. Germline CDR1 reads WSHSY; CDR2 reads SAAADI. The CDR3 sequence: CASSESPGNSNQPQHF. Here the CDR3 DNA reads TGCGCCAGCAGTGAGTCCCCCGGGAATAGCAATCAGCCCCAGCATTTT.

The DNA for the CDR3 is TGTGCCAGCAGCCTCAGGGCTAACACTGAAGCTTTCTTT. This codes for CASSLRANTEAFF. This chain joins TRBV2 and TRBJ1-1; D is possibly TRBD1 (5 bases). The V gene's germline CDR1 is SNHLY and CDR2 FYNNEI. Trimming took off 6 bases at V and 2 bases at J, with 10 bases between the two ends. CDR3 length: 13 residues.

This rearrangement joins TRBV21-1 to TRBJ2-1; the tabulated D call, TRBD1, remains unverified against the DNA. TRBV21-1 is reported as a pseudogene. This CDR3 is built from 16 residues. CDR3 sequence reads: CASSRPTGVLINEQFF. Here the CDR3 DNA reads TGTGCCAGCAGCAGACCGACAGGGGTCCTGATAAATGAGCAGTTCTTC.

In this sample, this clone turned up once. The CDR3 spells CASSLQTGGNSPLHF. Written as DNA, the CDR3 is TGTGCCAGCAGCCTGCAGACAGGGGGGAATTCACCCCTCCACTTT. The chain joins TRBV3-1 (or the pseudogene TRBV3-2) to TRBJ1-6; 9 nucleotides align to TRBD1. The CDR3 contains 15 residues. Germline V gives CDR1 LGHDT, CDR2 YNNKEL (reference sequence). The V segment lost 4 bases and the J segment 7 bases; nucleotides outside the gene matches: 5.

The chain has TRBV7-2 and TRBJ2-5, with 9 bases fitting TRBD2. In germline, CDR1 is SGHTA, CDR2 FQGNSA. The CDR3 runs 16 residues. J lost 3 bases, V lost 2 bases, and 7 bases had no gene match. This chain's CDR3 is CASSLIGSGRKETQYF. The CDR3 DNA follows: TGTGCCAGCAGCTTAATTGGTAGCGGGAGAAAAGAGACCCAGTACTTC.

V gene TRBV15 combines with J gene TRBJ1-3; 8 bases map to TRBD1. There are 18 residues in the CDR3. Unmatched junction bases numbered 14, after V lost 7 bases and J lost 0 bases. Germline-derived CDR1 and CDR2 are LNHNV and YYDKDF (reference sequence). CDR3 protein: CATNRDRHVKSSGNTIYF. CDR3 bases: TGTGCCACCAATAGGGACAGGCACGTCAAGAGCTCTGGAAACACCATATATTTT.